This entry concerns a single T cell receptor (beta chain). Antigen specificity is unknown. Germline loops: CDR1 KGHSH, CDR2 LQKENI. The CDR3 length is 17 residues. Trimming stripped 4 bases from V and 5 bases from J, with 23 bases between. An amount of RNA that ranged from roughly 0.45 to 1 ug was reverse transcribed with random hexamers. From the immunoSEQ multiplex PCR reads, TCRdb called clonotypes with MiXCR, one entry per CDR3 protein. In the table there are fewer than 350,000 distinct CDR3 sequences, 75% to 85% of which are singletons. This sample is drawn from a study of CD8 T cells in Susac syndrome. Study outcomes and limitations: Regarding the TCR sequencing and HLA analysis, the study admitted that a relatively small number of individuals were involved.

CD8+ and CD4+ T cells from blood underwent TCR beta sequencing, which was carried out in a high-throughput format. This chain uses TRBV18 with TRBJ1-2; D perhaps matches TRBD1 (5 bases). The TCR originated in a human donor with multiple sclerosis. The sample comprised CD8+ T cells from PBMCs. The CDR3 region has the DNA TGTGCCAGCTCACTTCTCTCCCGGGACGTAAATCGGTATGGCTACACCTTC. Translated: CASSLLSRDVNRYGYTF. The full variable domain, its missing parts supplied by reference TRBV18 and TRBJ1-2, is NAGVMQNPRHLVRRRGQEARLRCSPMKGHSHVYWYRQLPEEGLKFMVYLQKENIIDESGMPKERFSAEFPKEGPSILRIQQVVRGDSAAYFCASSLLSRDVNRYGYTFGSGTRLTVV.